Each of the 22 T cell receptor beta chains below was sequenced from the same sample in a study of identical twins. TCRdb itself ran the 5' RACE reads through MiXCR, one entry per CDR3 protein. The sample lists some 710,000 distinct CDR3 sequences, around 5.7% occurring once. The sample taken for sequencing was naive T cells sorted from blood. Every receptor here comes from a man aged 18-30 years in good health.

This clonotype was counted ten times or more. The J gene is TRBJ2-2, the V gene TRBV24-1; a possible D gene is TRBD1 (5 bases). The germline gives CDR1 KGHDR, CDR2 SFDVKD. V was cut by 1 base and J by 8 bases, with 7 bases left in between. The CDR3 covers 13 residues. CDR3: CATSDLRGGELFF. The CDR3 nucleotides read TGTGCCACCAGTGATTTAAGGGGAGGGGAGCTGTTTTTT.

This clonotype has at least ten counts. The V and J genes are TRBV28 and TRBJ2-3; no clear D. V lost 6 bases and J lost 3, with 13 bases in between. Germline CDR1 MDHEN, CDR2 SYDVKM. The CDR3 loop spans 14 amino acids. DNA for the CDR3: TGTGCCAGCAGCTATGGGGTTCGGACAGATACGCAGTATTTT. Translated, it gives CASSYGVRTDTQYF.

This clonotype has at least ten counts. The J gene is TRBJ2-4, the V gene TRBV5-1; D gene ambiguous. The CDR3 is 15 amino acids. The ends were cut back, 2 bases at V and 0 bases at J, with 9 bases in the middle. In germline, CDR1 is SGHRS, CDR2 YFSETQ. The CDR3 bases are TGCGCCAGCAGCTTATCGGCAAGAGCCAAAAACATTCAGTACTTC. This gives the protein CASSLSARAKNIQYF. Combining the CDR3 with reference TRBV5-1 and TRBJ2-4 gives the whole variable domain KAGVTQTPRYLIKTRGQQVTLSCSPISGHRSVSWYQQTPGQGLQFLFEYFSETQRNKGNFPGRFSGRQFSNSRSEMNVSTLELGDSALYLCASSLSARAKNIQYFGAGTRLSVL.

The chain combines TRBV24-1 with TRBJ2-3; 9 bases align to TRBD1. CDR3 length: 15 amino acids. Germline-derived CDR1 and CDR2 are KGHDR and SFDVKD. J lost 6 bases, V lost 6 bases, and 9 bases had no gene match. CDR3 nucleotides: TGTGCCACCAGTACCACAGGGGGCAGCAAGGATACGCAGTATTTT. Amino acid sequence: CATSTTGGSKDTQYF.

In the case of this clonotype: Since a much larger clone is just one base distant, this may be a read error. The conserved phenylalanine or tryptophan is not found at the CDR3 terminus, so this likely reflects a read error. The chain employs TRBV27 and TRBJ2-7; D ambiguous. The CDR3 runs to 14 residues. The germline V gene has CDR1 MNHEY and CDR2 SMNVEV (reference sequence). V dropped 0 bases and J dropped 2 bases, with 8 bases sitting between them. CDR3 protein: CASSLSTLTYEQYY. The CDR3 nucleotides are TGTGCCAGCAGTTTATCCACGCTTACCTACGAGCAGTACTAC.

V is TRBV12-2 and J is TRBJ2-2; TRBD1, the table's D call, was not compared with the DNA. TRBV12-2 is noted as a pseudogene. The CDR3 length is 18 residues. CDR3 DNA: TGTGCAAGTCGCTTAGCGCACTGTCCGGCAGGGAACACCGGGGAGCTGTTTTTT. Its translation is CASRLAHCPAGNTGELFF.

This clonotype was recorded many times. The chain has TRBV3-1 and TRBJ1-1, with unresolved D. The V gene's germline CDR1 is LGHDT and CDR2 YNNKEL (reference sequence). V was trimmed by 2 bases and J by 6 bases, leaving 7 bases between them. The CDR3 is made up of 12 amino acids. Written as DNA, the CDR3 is TGTGCCAGCAGCCAACTAATGGCTGAAGCTTTCTTT. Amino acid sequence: CASSQLMAEAFF.

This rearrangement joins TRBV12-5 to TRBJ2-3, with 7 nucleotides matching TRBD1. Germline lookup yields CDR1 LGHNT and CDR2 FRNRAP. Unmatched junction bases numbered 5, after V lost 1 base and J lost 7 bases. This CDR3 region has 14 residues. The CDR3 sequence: CASGLATGVNTQYF. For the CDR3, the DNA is TGTGCTAGTGGTTTGGCAACAGGGGTGAATACGCAGTATTTT.

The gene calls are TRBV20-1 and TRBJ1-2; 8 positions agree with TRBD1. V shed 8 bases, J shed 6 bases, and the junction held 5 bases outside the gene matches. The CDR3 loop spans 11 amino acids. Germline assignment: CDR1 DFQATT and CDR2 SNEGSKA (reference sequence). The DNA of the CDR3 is TGCAGTCTCAGGGGGCGGAATGGCTACACCTTC. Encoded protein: CSLRGRNGYTF.

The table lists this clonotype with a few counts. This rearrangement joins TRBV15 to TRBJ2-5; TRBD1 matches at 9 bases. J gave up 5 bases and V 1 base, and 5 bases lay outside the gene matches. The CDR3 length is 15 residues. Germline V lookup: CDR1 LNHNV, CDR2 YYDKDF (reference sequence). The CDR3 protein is CATSRAQGALETQYF. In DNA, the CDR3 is TGTGCCACCAGCAGAGCACAGGGGGCGTTGGAGACCCAGTACTTC.

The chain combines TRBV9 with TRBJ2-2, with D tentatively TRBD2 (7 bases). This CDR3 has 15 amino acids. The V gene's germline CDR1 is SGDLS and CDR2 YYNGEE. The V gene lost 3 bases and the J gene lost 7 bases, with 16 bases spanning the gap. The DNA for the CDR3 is TGTGCCAGCAGCGAAAACAACAGGGAGGGCGGGGAGCTGTTTTTT. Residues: CASSENNREGGELFF.

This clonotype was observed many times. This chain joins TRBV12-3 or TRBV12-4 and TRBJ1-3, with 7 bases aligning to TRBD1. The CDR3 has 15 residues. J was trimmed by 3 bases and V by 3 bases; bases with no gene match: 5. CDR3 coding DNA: TGTGCCAGCAGTTTGGAGGGGGCGCTTGGAAACACCATATATTTT. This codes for CASSLEGALGNTIYF.

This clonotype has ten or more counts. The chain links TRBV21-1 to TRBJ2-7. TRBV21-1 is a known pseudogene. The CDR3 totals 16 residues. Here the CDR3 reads CASSKGLAFVSYEQYV. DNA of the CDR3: TGTGCCAGCAGCAAGGGGCTGGCCTTCGTGTCCTACGAGCAGTACGTC.

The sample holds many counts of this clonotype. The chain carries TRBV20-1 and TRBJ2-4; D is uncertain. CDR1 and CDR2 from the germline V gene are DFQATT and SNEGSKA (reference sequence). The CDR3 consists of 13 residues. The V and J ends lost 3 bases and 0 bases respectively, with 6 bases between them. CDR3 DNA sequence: TGCAGTGCTAGTCCCATAGCCAAAAACATTCAGTACTTC. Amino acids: CSASPIAKNIQYF.

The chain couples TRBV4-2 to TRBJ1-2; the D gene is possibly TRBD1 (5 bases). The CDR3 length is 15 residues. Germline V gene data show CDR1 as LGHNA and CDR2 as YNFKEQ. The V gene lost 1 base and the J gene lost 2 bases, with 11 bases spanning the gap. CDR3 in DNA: TGTGCCAGCAGCCAAGGGTCTGAGGGGAACTATGGCTACACCTTC. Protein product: CASSQGSEGNYGYTF.

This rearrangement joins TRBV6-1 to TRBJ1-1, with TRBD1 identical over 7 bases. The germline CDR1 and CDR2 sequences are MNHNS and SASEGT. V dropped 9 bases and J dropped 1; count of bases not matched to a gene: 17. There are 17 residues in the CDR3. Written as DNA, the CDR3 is TGTGCCAGTCTTGGAGCCTTCGGCAGGGGGACGAACACTGAAGCTTTCTTT. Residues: CASLGAFGRGTNTEAFF.

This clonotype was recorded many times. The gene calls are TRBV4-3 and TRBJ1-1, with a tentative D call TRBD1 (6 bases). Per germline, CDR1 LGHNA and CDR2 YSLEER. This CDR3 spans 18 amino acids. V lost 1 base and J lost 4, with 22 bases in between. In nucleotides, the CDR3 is TGCGCCAGCAGCCAAGTACGCGTCGGTGGGGGGCGCGGCACTGAAGCTTTCTTT. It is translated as CASSQVRVGGGRGTEAFF.

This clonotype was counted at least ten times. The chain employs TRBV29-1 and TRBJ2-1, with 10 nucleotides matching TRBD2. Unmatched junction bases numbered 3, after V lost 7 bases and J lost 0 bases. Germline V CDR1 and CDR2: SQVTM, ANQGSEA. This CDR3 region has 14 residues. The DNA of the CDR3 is TGCAGCGGCTGGACTAGCGGCTCCTACAATGAGCAGTTCTTC. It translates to CSGWTSGSYNEQFF.

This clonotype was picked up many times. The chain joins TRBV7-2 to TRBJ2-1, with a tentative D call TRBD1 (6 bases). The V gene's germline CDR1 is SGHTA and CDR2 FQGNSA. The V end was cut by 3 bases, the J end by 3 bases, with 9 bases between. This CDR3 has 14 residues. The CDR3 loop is CASSFGQSYNEQFF. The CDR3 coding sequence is TGTGCCAGCAGCTTCGGACAGAGCTACAATGAGCAGTTCTTC.

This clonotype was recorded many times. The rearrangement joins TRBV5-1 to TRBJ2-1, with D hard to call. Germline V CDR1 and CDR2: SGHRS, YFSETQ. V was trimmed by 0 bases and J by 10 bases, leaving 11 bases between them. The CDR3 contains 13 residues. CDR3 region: CASSLDTAWEQFF. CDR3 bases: TGCGCCAGCAGCTTGGACACTGCCTGGGAGCAGTTCTTC.

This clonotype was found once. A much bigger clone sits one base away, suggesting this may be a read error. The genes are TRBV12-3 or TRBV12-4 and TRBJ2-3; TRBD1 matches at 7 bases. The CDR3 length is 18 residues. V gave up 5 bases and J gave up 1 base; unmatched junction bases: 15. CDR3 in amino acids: CASSQSGAGGSGTDTQYF. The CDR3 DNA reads TGTGCCAGCAGTCAGTCCGGGGCAGGGGGTTCGGGCACAGATACGCAGTATTTT.

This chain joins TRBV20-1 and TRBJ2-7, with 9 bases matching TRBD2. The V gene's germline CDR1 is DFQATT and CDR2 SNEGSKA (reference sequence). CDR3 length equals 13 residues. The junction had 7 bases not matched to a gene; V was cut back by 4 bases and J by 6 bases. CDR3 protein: CSATYSGRGEQYV. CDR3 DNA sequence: TGCAGTGCTACCTATAGCGGGAGAGGCGAGCAGTACGTC.